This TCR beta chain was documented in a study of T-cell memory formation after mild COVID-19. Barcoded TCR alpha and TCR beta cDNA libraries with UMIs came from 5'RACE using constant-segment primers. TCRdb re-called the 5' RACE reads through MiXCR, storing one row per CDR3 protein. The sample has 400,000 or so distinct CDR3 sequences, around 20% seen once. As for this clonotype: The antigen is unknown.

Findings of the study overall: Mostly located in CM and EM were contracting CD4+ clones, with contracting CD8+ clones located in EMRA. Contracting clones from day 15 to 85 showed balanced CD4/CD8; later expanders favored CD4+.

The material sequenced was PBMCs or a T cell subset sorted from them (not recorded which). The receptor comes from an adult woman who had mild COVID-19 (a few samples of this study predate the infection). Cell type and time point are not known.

The CDR3 DNA reads TGTGCCAGCAGCCGGGACAGGCTAAATAATTCACCCCTCCACTTT. Amino acid sequence: CASSRDRLNNSPLHF. The chain employs TRBV7-2 and TRBJ1-6; 8 bases map to TRBD1. The CDR3 is 15 residues long. Germline assignment: CDR1 SGHTA and CDR2 FQGNSA. V was pared by 5 bases and J by 5 bases, with 5 bases of the junction left unmatched.